What follows are 19 T cell receptor beta chains derived from one specimen sequenced in a study of T cell repertoires in cytomegalovirus infection. TCRdb analysed the reads with MiXCR anew, one entry per CDR3 protein. The profile shows under 850,000 distinct CDR3 sequences, roughly a third of them singletons. Sequenced: PBMCs. These receptors were taken from a human donor in good health (CMV status not recorded). Some clones in this sample may be carry-over from other donors' samples.

This clonotype was found a few times. The gene calls are TRBV7-9 and TRBJ2-5, with D uncertain. Germline CDR1 and CDR2: SEHNR and FQNEAQ (reference sequence). The CDR3 has 14 residues. Deletions cut 10 bases from V and 0 bases from J, with 15 bases between. CDR3 residues: CATLRPGYQETQYF. The CDR3 nucleotides are TGTGCCACCCTGAGACCGGGTTACCAAGAGACCCAGTACTTC.

The V call is TRBV20-1, the J call TRBJ1-6, with D possibly TRBD1 on 5 matching bases. The V end was cut by 0 bases, the J end by 0 bases, with 15 bases between. The CDR3 has 18 amino acids. Germline V CDR1 and CDR2: DFQATT, SNEGSKA (reference sequence). This CDR3 reads CSARDGGTASSYNSPLHF. The CDR3 bases are TGCAGTGCTAGAGACGGGGGAACAGCCAGCTCCTATAATTCACCCCTCCACTTT.

V gene TRBV4-2 combines with J gene TRBJ1-2, with 10 bases identical to TRBD1. Germline V gene data show CDR1 as LGHNA and CDR2 as YNFKEQ. This CDR3 has 15 amino acids. Trimming at V came to 3 bases and at J to 4 bases, leaving 5 bases not matched to a gene. Here the CDR3 reads CASSQGQGTSYGYTF. For the CDR3, the DNA is TGTGCCAGCAGCCAGGGACAGGGGACATCCTATGGCTACACCTTC.

The table lists this clonotype with a count of one. This may stem from a read error, because a much larger clone lies one nucleotide away. The CDR3 protein is CASNPTLNTEAFF. CDR3 DNA sequence: TGTGCCAGCAACCCTACACTGAACACTGAAGCTTTCTTT. This chain connects TRBV7-9 to TRBJ1-1; D is ambiguous. The CDR3 length is 13 residues. V lost 7 bases to trimming and J lost 0 bases, with 9 bases between them. Germline V gene lookup returns CDR1 SEHNR and CDR2 FQNEAQ (reference sequence).

A few counts support this clonotype. The chain couples TRBV6-2 or TRBV6-3 to TRBJ2-1; 15 bases align to TRBD2. The CDR3 spans 18 residues. In germline, CDR1 is MNHEY, CDR2 SVGEGT. With V trimmed by 6 bases and J by 6 bases, 12 bases remained unmatched. The CDR3 region has the DNA TGTGCCAGCAGAAACATACGGACTAGCGGGAGGGCCCCCAATGAGCAGTTCTTC. Residues: CASRNIRTSGRAPNEQFF.

This clonotype was counted only a few times. The chain recombines TRBV12-3 or TRBV12-4 with TRBJ1-5; 8 nucleotides line up with TRBD1. Trimming removed 6 bases from V and 5 bases from J; junction bases left unmatched: 9. The CDR3 is 15 residues long. The CDR3 bases are TGTGCCAGCAGAGGCGGGGACAGGTGGTATCAGCCCCAGCATTTT. Translation gives CASRGGDRWYQPQHF.

Of note for this clonotype: An end of the junction does not agree with germline; a read error may underlie this. The chain recombines TRBV6-5 with TRBJ1-5; TRBD1 aligns across 9 bases. The CDR3 has 15 residues. From germline, CDR1 is MNHEY and CDR2 SVGAGI. CDR3 nucleotide sequence: TGTGCCCGCAGGCCGGGACAGGGCAGTCGGCAGCCCCAGCATTTT. This sequence encodes CARRPGQGSRQPQHF.

This clonotype was found many times. The V call is TRBV7-2, the J call TRBJ1-1; TRBD1 might be the D (5 bases). Deletions cut 5 bases from V and 4 bases from J, with 14 bases between. Germline assignment: CDR1 SGHTA and CDR2 FQGNSA. The CDR3 is 14 residues long. The CDR3 reads CASSGFQGFTEAFF. The CDR3 nucleotides are TGTGCCAGCAGCGGATTCCAGGGTTTCACTGAAGCTTTCTTT.

CDR3 in amino acids: CASSTGGGEQYF. CDR3 coding DNA: TGTGCCAGCAGCACAGGCGGGGGCGAGCAGTACTTC. This chain links TRBV7-9 with TRBJ2-7; 7 bases align to TRBD2. Per the germline V gene, CDR1 is SEHNR and CDR2 is FQNEAQ (reference sequence). With 5 bases clipped from V and 6 bases from J, the junction kept 4 bases outside the gene matches. The CDR3 length is 12 residues.

This clonotype was recorded a few times. This rearrangement joins TRBV6-6 to TRBJ1-5, with a possible D match to TRBD1 (5 bases). Germline CDR1 is MNHNY and CDR2 is SVGAGI (reference sequence). V lost 6 bases to trimming and J lost 7 bases, with 13 bases between them. The CDR3 has 13 amino acids. Written as DNA, the CDR3 is TGTGCCAGCAGGGGGACCTGGCTCCAGCCCCAGCATTTT. The encoded protein is CASRGTWLQPQHF.

Points on this clonotype: The junction departs from germline at one end; a sequencing error may be responsible. J is TRBJ2-5 and V is TRBV4-1; a weak D match, TRBD1 (6 bases). The CDR3 is 13 amino acids. In germline, CDR1 is MGHRA, CDR2 YSYEKL. Here the CDR3 reads CDSSRQVQETQYF. The DNA for the CDR3 is TGCGACAGCAGCCGACAGGTACAAGAGACCCAGTACTTC.

The rearrangement links TRBV5-6 to TRBJ2-3, with a tentative D call TRBD1 (6 bases). The CDR3 runs to 17 residues. With 0 bases removed from V and 3 bases from J, the gap between germline ends came to 17 bases. Germline CDR1 reads SGHDT; CDR2 reads YYEEEE. CDR3 region: CASSLVRQGSRTDTQYF. DNA for the CDR3: TGTGCCAGCAGCTTGGTTAGGCAGGGGTCAAGGACAGATACGCAGTATTTT.

The chain is built from TRBV2 and TRBJ1-2, with D uncertain. Germline V gene sequence: CDR1 SNHLY, CDR2 FYNNEI. CDR3 length: 14 residues. Between the trimmed V and J ends, which lost 6 bases and 11 bases, there was a span of 22 bases. CDR3 region: CASSPFVRADCYTF. Written as DNA, the CDR3 is TGTGCCAGCAGCCCCTTTGTCCGGGCAGATTGTTACACCTTC.

The J gene is TRBJ2-7, the V gene TRBV7-2; possibly TRBD2 for D (5 bases). Germline loops: CDR1 SGHTA, CDR2 FQGNSA. V was pared by 5 bases and J by 6 bases, with 11 bases between. The CDR3 covers 12 residues. CDR3 bases: TGTGCCAGCAGCCTAATAGCGTCCGAGCAGTACTTC. Its translation is CASSLIASEQYF.

This clonotype came up a few times. This chain connects TRBV7-9 to TRBJ1-1; D unresolved. The CDR3 loop spans 13 amino acids. Germline V CDR1 and CDR2: SEHNR, FQNEAQ (reference sequence). Trimming removed 2 bases from V and 2 bases from J, with 6 bases in between. CDR3 bases: TGTGCCAGCAGCTTAATCAGCAACACTGAAGCTTTCTTT. Translated, it gives CASSLISNTEAFF.

This clonotype was detected only a few times. The genes are TRBV6-5 and TRBJ1-1; no reliable D call. Trimming removed 0 bases at V and 1 base at J, with 6 bases between. The CDR3 spans 14 residues. Germline CDR1 is MNHEY and CDR2 is SVGAGI. The CDR3 bases are TGTGCCAGCAGTTACTCGAACCCGAACACTGAAGCTTTCTTT. Translating gives CASSYSNPNTEAFF.

This clonotype was observed many times. The chain links TRBV7-9 to TRBJ2-2; no clear D gene. The CDR3 contains 13 residues. V gave up 3 bases and J gave up 3 bases, with 5 bases separating them. The germline V gene has CDR1 SEHNR and CDR2 FQNEAQ (reference sequence). The CDR3 nucleotides read TGTGCCAGCAGCTTTACATACACCGGGGAGCTGTTTTTT. Translating it yields CASSFTYTGELFF.

The chain uses TRBV23-1 and TRBJ2-5; possible D gene TRBD1, 6 bases. TRBV23-1 is designated an ORF whose function remains uncertain. This CDR3 is built from 14 residues. Trimming took 3 bases from V and 9 from J, leaving 17 bases between them. CDR3 sequence reads: CASSQDRHRGPQYF. In DNA, the CDR3 is TGCGCCAGCAGTCAGGACAGACACCGAGGTCCCCAGTACTTC.

The gene calls are TRBV20-1 and TRBJ1-1, with D uncertain. The CDR3 is made up of 14 amino acids. Per the germline V gene, CDR1 is DFQATT and CDR2 is SNEGSKA (reference sequence). V lost 6 bases, J lost 1 base, and 15 bases lay in between. The CDR3: CSARPGLRNTEAFF. The CDR3 DNA reads as TGCAGTGCCCGACCCGGACTGCGGAACACTGAAGCTTTCTTT.